What follows describes a single T cell receptor beta chain. The antigen is unknown. This sample stems from a study of T-cell reconstitution after alpha-beta-depleted transplantation in children. Overall study results and limits: Alpha-beta T cells about two months after transplant reportedly derived from several hundred expanded graft clones. At one year after transplant, newly produced T cells mostly accounted for T-cell counts and diversity.

V lost 6 bases and J lost 0; bases outside the gene matches: 6. Germline CDR1 is DFQATT and CDR2 is SNEGSKA (reference sequence). The CDR3 covers 14 residues. Preparation of the TCRbeta library involved a method that used unique molecular identifiers. MiXCR, applied by TCRdb to the PCR reads, yields one record per CDR3 protein. This sample carries approximately 230,000 distinct CDR3 sequences, approximately 24% of them seen once, and the ten largest clones take more than 4.5%. Source: PBMCs, mostly from graft donor cells, taken 360 days after TCRalphabeta/CD19-depleted stem cell transplant. This TCR came from a female patient aged 2-10 years who had a stem cell transplant for congenital amegakaryocytic thrombocytopenia, so the T cells may come from the graft donor. This chain uses TRBV20-1 with TRBJ1-1; the match to TRBD1 covers 8 bases. The CDR3 bases are TGCAGTGCCCTTACGACAGGGGTGAACACTGAAGCTTTCTTT. It codes for CSALTTGVNTEAFF.